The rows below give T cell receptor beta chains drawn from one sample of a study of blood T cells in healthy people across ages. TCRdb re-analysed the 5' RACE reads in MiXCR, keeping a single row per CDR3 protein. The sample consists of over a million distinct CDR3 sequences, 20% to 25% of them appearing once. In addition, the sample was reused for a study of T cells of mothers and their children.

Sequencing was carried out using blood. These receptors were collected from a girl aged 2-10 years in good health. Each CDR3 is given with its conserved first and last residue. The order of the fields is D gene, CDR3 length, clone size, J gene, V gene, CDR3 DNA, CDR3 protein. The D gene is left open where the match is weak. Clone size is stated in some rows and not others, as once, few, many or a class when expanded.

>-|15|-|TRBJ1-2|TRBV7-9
TGTGCCAGCACCCTCGGCGGCCCACCCAGAGGGGCATACACCTTC
CASTLGGPPRGAYTF
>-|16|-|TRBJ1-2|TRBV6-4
TGTGCCAGCAGTGATGAGGGGGGAGTTTCTAACTATGGCTACACCTTC
CASSDEGGVSNYGYTF
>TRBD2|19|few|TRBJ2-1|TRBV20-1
TGCAGTGCCGACGCCGGGACTAGCGGGAGGGCCCGGTCCTACAATGAGCAGTTCTTC
CSADAGTSGRARSYNEQFF
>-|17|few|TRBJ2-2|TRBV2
TGTGCCAGCACTCGGCAGGGAATTGCGTTGACCACCGGGGAGCTGTTTTTT
CASTRQGIALTTGELFF
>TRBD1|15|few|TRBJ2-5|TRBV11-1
TGTGCCAGCAGCTTCTGGGACAGGGGGCGAGAGACCCAGTACTTC
CASSFWDRGRETQYF
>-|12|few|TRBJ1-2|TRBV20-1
TGCAGTGCTAGAGACAGGCTGAGGGGCTACACCTTC
CSARDRLRGYTF
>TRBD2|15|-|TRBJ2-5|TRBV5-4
TGTGCCAGCAGCTTGAGCGGGAGTTCTGAAGAGACCCAGTACTTC
CASSLSGSSEETQYF
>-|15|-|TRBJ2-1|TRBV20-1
TGCAGTGCTCCCCGTCCCCTTGTGGGCTACAATGAGCAGTTCTTC
CSAPRPLVGYNEQFF
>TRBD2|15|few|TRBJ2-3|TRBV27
TGTGCCAGCAAGGAAGTTAGCGGGATCACAGATACGCAGTATTTT
CASKEVSGITDTQYF
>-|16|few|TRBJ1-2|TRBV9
TGTGCCAGCAGCGTAGAGGGGGGGGCGACGAACTATGGCTACACCTTC
CASSVEGGATNYGYTF
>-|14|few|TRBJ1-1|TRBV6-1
TGTGCCACCAGAGACAGCGAATTTTTGGCTGAAGCTTTCTTT
CATRDSEFLAEAFF
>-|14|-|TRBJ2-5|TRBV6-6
TGTGCCAGCAGCCGCTCACGTTGGGAAGAGACCCAGTACTTC
CASSRSRWEETQYF
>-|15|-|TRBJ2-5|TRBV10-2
TGCGCCAGCAGTGATCTGGCCTATGGGGGAGAGACCCAGTACTTC
CASSDLAYGGETQYF
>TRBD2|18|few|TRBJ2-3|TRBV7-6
TGTGCCAGCAGCTTAGAAGCGGGGGGCCCCGGAAGTGCAGATACGCAGTATTTT
CASSLEAGGPGSADTQYF